This record concerns one T cell receptor (beta chain) sequence. Its antigen remains unknown. Germline V gene lookup returns CDR1 PRHDT and CDR2 FYEKMQ (reference sequence). CDR3 length: 15 amino acids. V was clipped by 3 bases and J by 0 bases; unmatched bases: 2. The data derive from a study of cytomegalovirus exposure and HLA in healthy donors. Findings and limits, study-wide: A classifier reportedly called cytomegalovirus status with high sensitivity and specificity.

The PCR ran on 60 Vbeta and 13 Jbeta primers. Authors' processing steps: As a later analysis found, there were 80 million or so unique TCR beta chains, of which 8.5 million to 13 million were shared. This table comes from immunoSEQ multiplex PCR, and its TCRdb copy is limited to in-frame clones, with some not included. V, J and clone size derive from that table, while D and trimming were established from the DNA sequence. The table shows around 150,000 clones, with 79% occurring only once. Sequences were obtained from PBMCs. This receptor was identified in a man aged 35 to 55 in good health and CMV-seropositive. The rearrangement uses TRBV13 and TRBJ2-3, with TRBD2 matching over 8 bases. This CDR3 is CASSLASGSTDTQYF. For the CDR3, the DNA is TGTGCCAGCAGCTTGGCTAGCGGGAGCACAGATACGCAGTATTTT. The full variable domain, with the rest looked up from reference TRBV13 and TRBJ2-3, is AAGVIQSPRHLIKEKRETATLKCYPIPRHDTVYWYQQGPGQDPQFLISFYEKMQSDKGSIPDRFSAQQFSDYHSELNMSSLELGDSALYFCASSLASGSTDTQYFGPGTRLTVL.